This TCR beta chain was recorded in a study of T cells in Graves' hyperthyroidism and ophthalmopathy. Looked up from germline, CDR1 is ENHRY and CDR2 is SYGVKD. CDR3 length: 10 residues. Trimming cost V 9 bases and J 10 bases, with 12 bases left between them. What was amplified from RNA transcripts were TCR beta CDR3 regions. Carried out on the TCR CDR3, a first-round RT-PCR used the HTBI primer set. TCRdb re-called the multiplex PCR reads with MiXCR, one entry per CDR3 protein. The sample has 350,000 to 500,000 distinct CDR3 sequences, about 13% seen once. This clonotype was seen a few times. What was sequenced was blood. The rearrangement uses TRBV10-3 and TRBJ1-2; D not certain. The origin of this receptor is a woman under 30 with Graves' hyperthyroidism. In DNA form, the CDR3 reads TGTGCCATGTGGCGTGATCCCTACACCTTC. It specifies CAMWRDPYTF.